This T cell receptor (beta chain) emerged from a study of blood T cell repertoires in COVID-19. On the study more broadly: Specimens from acute and convalescent COVID-19 originated in the United States, Italy and Spain. PBMCs, B-cell-depleted T cells, or T cells were the source of the cDNA or gDNA that made up the material.

Source study methods: Quantification of nucleated cells was approximated via reference gene primer amplification. Profiling relied on immunoSEQ multiplex PCR, and the TCRdb table lists in-frame clones only, not all of them. That table supplies the V and J calls and clone size; D and trimming were determined from the DNA. The table includes approximately 440,000 clones, about 87% detected once. V gave up 1 base and J gave up 10 bases; unmatched junction bases: 6. The CDR3 covers 14 residues. Per germline, CDR1 LGHDT and CDR2 YNNKEL (reference sequence). Those enrolled in Seattle joined during active infection and were followed longitudinally afterward.

This sequence joins TRBV3-1 (or the pseudogene TRBV3-2) and TRBJ2-1; 8 nucleotides agree with TRBD1. The TCR originated in a woman aged 45-60 years with COVID-19, enrolled during active disease. Sequenced material: peripheral blood. The CDR3 DNA reads TGTGCCAGCAGCCAAGGACAGGGGAGGCGAGAGCAGTTCTTC. This gives the protein CASSQGQGRREQFF.